Below are 29 T cell receptor beta chains sequenced from a single sample in a study of cytomegalovirus exposure and HLA in healthy donors. The PCR used 60 Vbeta and 13 Jbeta primers. The protocol was immunoSEQ multiplex PCR, while the TCRdb copy is restricted to in-frame clones and leaves out a portion. Here the sample spans approximately 32,000 clones, roughly 90% being singletons. The sample was PBMCs. The receptors were sampled from a woman younger than 30 in good health and CMV-seronegative.

The gene calls are TRBV7-3 and TRBJ2-3; D uncertain. This CDR3 region has 16 residues. V gave up 0 bases and J gave up 2 bases, with 12 bases separating them. Germline V CDR1 and CDR2: SGHTA, FQGTGA. The CDR3 region is CASSLTRSGYTDTQYF. The CDR3 DNA reads TGTGCCAGCAGCTTAACGAGGAGTGGCTACACAGATACGCAGTATTTT. Full variable domain (rest looked up from reference TRBV7-3 and TRBJ2-3): GAGVSQTPSNKVTEKGKYVELRCDPISGHTALYWYRQSLGQGPEFLIYFQGTGAADDSGLPNDRFFAVRPEGSVSTLKIQRTERGDSAVYLCASSLTRSGYTDTQYFGPGTRLTVL.

The gene calls are TRBV6-1 and TRBJ1-4; D unclear. The CDR3 sequence is 14 residues long. Germline V gene data show CDR1 as MNHNS and CDR2 as SASEGT. The V gene lost 0 bases and the J gene lost 7 bases, with 9 bases spanning the gap. CDR3 sequence: CASSEAWQAEKLFF. In nucleotides, the CDR3 is TGTGCCAGCAGTGAAGCTTGGCAGGCTGAAAAACTGTTTTTT.

The gene calls are TRBV6-4 and TRBJ2-3, with 11 bases lining up with TRBD2. J lost 4 bases, V lost 0 bases, and 6 bases had no gene match. CDR1 is MRHNA and CDR2 is SNTAGT in the germline V gene. There are 17 residues in the CDR3. The CDR3 DNA follows: TGTGCCAGCAGTGACTCGACTAGCGGGACGGGGGCAGATACGCAGTATTTT. Encoded protein: CASSDSTSGTGADTQYF.

V and J are TRBV7-3 and TRBJ2-3; 10 positions match TRBD2. Germline CDR1 SGHTA, CDR2 FQGTGA. The CDR3 contains 14 residues. The junction had 4 bases not matched to a gene; V was cut back by 6 bases and J by 4 bases. Here the CDR3 DNA reads TGTGCCAGCAGGAGCGGGAGGGGTTCAGATACGCAGTATTTT. This gives the protein CASRSGRGSDTQYF.

The rearrangement links TRBV29-1 to TRBJ1-4; 7 nucleotides match TRBD1. The trim removed 6 bases at V and 8 bases at J, leaving 9 bases unmatched. Germline CDR1 SQVTM, CDR2 ANQGSEA. The CDR3 has 13 amino acids. CDR3: CSVKTGPEEKLFF. The DNA for the CDR3 is TGCAGCGTAAAGACAGGGCCGGAGGAAAAACTGTTTTTT.

This sequence joins TRBV7-8 and TRBJ2-1; D possibly corresponds to TRBD2 (6 bases). With 1 base removed from V and 15 bases from J, the gap between germline ends came to 16 bases. The CDR3 length is 13 residues. In germline, CDR1 is SGHVS, CDR2 FQNEAQ. The CDR3 sequence: CASSLDSRREWFF. CDR3 DNA sequence: TGTGCCAGCAGCTTAGATTCGCGTCGGGAGTGGTTCTTC.

The gene calls are TRBV6-5 and TRBJ1-2; D perhaps matches TRBD1 (5 bases). The V gene lost 2 bases and the J gene lost 1 base, with 14 bases spanning the gap. The CDR3 is 16 amino acids. Germline CDR1 reads MNHEY; CDR2 reads SVGAGI. For the CDR3, the DNA is TGTGCCAGCAGTTACCTGCGGGGGGGGGTTAACTATGGCTACACCTTC. Encoded protein: CASSYLRGGVNYGYTF.

This clone showed up just once. The DNA for the CDR3 is TGCGCCAGCAGTGAGCCTACAGGGGGACTATATAGCAATCAGCCCCAGCATTTT. Translating gives CASSEPTGGLYSNQPQHF. The J gene is TRBJ1-5, the V gene TRBV10-2, with 8 bases fitting TRBD1. Germline-derived CDR1 and CDR2 are WSHSY and SAAADI. J lost 0 bases, V lost 2 bases, and 9 bases had no gene match. CDR3 size: 18 residues.

The chain couples TRBV5-1 to TRBJ1-5; weak D call: TRBD1 (5 bases). The CDR3 contains 13 residues. CDR1 and CDR2 (germline): SGHRS, YFSETQ. V dropped 5 bases and J dropped 4 bases, with 10 bases sitting between them. CDR3 sequence: CASRGGINQPQHF. The CDR3, as DNA: TGCGCCAGCAGGGGGGGGATTAATCAGCCCCAGCATTTT. The entire variable domain, with the rest obtained from reference TRBV5-1 and TRBJ1-5, is as follows: KAGVTQTPRYLIKTRGQQVTLSCSPISGHRSVSWYQQTPGQGLQFLFEYFSETQRNKGNFPGRFSGRQFSNSRSEMNVSTLELGDSALYLCASRGGINQPQHFGDGTRLSIL.

The genes are TRBV7-3 and TRBJ2-5; 10 bases agree with TRBD2. This CDR3 is 17 amino acids long. V shed 4 bases, J shed 3 bases, and the junction held 11 bases outside the gene matches. Germline loops: CDR1 SGHTA, CDR2 FQGTGA. In nucleotides, the CDR3 is TGTGCCAGCAGCTCCCCCGGACTAGCGGAGGCAGAAGAGACCCAGTACTTC. Translated: CASSSPGLAEAEETQYF.

This clone is a singleton in its sample. The chain joins TRBV6-5 to TRBJ2-7, with 8 bases identical to TRBD1. Germline values: CDR1 MNHEY, CDR2 SVGAGI. The trim removed 4 bases at V and 4 bases at J, leaving 3 bases unmatched. The CDR3 is made up of 13 amino acids. CDR3 DNA sequence: TGTGCCAGCAGTTGGACAGGGAAATACGAGCAGTACTTC. Translated: CASSWTGKYEQYF.

The rearrangement uses TRBV10-3 and TRBJ2-3; possibly TRBD2 for D (6 bases). Trimming took off 8 bases at V and 2 bases at J, with 20 bases between the two ends. The CDR3 is made up of 16 amino acids. Germline V gene data show CDR1 as ENHRY and CDR2 as SYGVKD. CDR3 residues: CAIVGRASENTDTQYF. CDR3 nucleotide sequence: TGTGCCATCGTTGGGCGGGCTAGCGAGAACACAGATACGCAGTATTTT.

J is TRBJ2-2 and V is TRBV7-9; possible D gene TRBD2, 5 bases. Deletions cut 1 base from V and 5 bases from J, with 11 bases between. Germline assignment: CDR1 SEHNR and CDR2 FQNEAQ (reference sequence). The CDR3 loop spans 15 amino acids. CDR3 coding DNA: TGTGCCAGCAGCTTAGTACGCGCGGGTACCGGGGAGCTGTTTTTT. This gives the protein CASSLVRAGTGELFF.

In this sample, this clone turned up a few times. The chain has TRBV29-1 and TRBJ2-7, with D unclear. Trimming pared 2 bases from V and 2 bases from J, leaving 10 bases between. In germline, CDR1 is SQVTM, CDR2 ANQGSEA. The CDR3 has 13 residues. The CDR3 loop reads CSVEHPETYEQYF. The CDR3 DNA reads as TGCAGCGTTGAACACCCAGAAACCTACGAGCAGTACTTC.

The genes are TRBV7-3 and TRBJ1-1, with a possible D match to TRBD1 (6 bases). This CDR3 is 13 amino acids long. Germline V gene data show CDR1 as SGHTA and CDR2 as FQGTGA. The germline V and J ends were trimmed by 1 base and 8 bases, with 11 bases remaining between them. The CDR3 here is CASSLRPTGEAFF. The CDR3 nucleotides read TGTGCCAGCAGCTTAAGGCCTACAGGGGAAGCTTTCTTT.

The chain employs TRBV9 and TRBJ2-3; tentatively, D is TRBD1 (7 bases). CDR3 length: 15 residues. Trimming cost V 0 bases and J 3 bases, with 11 bases left between them. Germline-derived CDR1 and CDR2 are SGDLS and YYNGEE. The CDR3 DNA follows: TGTGCCAGCAGCGTAGGACAGGGAGGTACAGATACGCAGTATTTT. Its protein product is CASSVGQGGTDTQYF.

Note on this clone: The same CDR3 also results from other DNA sequences found in this sample. The chain recombines TRBV15 with TRBJ1-2; 8 bases match TRBD1. Germline V gives CDR1 LNHNV, CDR2 YYDKDF (reference sequence). The CDR3 covers 15 residues. Trimming at V came to 4 bases and at J to 5 bases, leaving 9 bases not matched to a gene. DNA of the CDR3: TGTGCCACCAGCACCCCCCCGGGACAGGCGTATGGCTACACCTTC. Translated: CATSTPPGQAYGYTF.

The rearrangement uses TRBV2 and TRBJ1-4; maybe TRBD1 (6 bases). Trimming shortened V by 3 bases and J by 8 bases, and 10 bases separated the two germline ends. The germline gives CDR1 SNHLY, CDR2 FYNNEI. There are 13 residues in the CDR3. CDR3 DNA: TGTGCCAGCAGTGACCTCAGGGGAGAAAAACTGTTTTTT. Residues: CASSDLRGEKLFF.

This clone was observed a few times. The CDR3 DNA reads as TGCAGCGGGTACAGGGCGGAGAACACTGAAGCTTTCTTT. The encoded protein is CSGYRAENTEAFF. J is TRBJ1-1 and V is TRBV29-1; D perhaps matches TRBD1 (6 bases). The CDR3 length is 13 residues. With 7 bases removed from V and 1 base from J, the gap between germline ends came to 13 bases. Germline V lookup: CDR1 SQVTM, CDR2 ANQGSEA.

This chain links TRBV6-5 with TRBJ1-4, with 8 bases matching TRBD1. This CDR3 has 14 residues. Trimming at V came to 6 bases and at J to 3 bases, leaving 3 bases not matched to a gene. Germline loops: CDR1 MNHEY, CDR2 SVGAGI. The CDR3 is CASRVTGANEKLFF. The CDR3 DNA reads as TGTGCCAGCAGGGTGACAGGGGCTAATGAAAAACTGTTTTTT.

The rearrangement uses TRBV28 and TRBJ2-3; 10 nucleotides align to TRBD2. Trimming cost V 5 bases and J 2 bases; bases outside gene matches: 4. The CDR3 sequence is 15 residues long. The germline V gene encodes CDR1 MDHEN and CDR2 SYDVKM. CDR3 protein: CASSQGLADTDTQYF. The CDR3 DNA follows: TGTGCCAGCAGTCAAGGACTAGCGGACACAGATACGCAGTATTTT.

CDR3 nucleotides: TGTGCCAGCAGCTTAGGTCCGCGGGACACTGAAGCTTTCTTT. It is translated as CASSLGPRDTEAFF. V is TRBV11-2 and J is TRBJ1-1; D is undetermined. CDR1 SGHAT and CDR2 FQNNGV come from the germline V gene. The CDR3 runs to 14 residues. Trimming took 1 base from V and 3 from J, leaving 9 bases between them.

The chain has TRBV28 and TRBJ2-7; the D is unclear. The CDR3 is made up of 13 amino acids. V dropped 5 bases and J dropped 5 bases, with 13 bases sitting between them. The germline V gene has CDR1 MDHEN and CDR2 SYDVKM. CDR3 protein: CASSEPPLHEQYF. CDR3 nucleotide sequence: TGTGCCAGCAGTGAGCCTCCCCTCCACGAGCAGTACTTC.

There are a few counts of this clone. This chain links TRBV30 with TRBJ1-1; D is possibly TRBD1 (5 bases). Germline CDR1 GTSNPN, CDR2 SVGIG (reference sequence). CDR3 length: 12 residues. The V end was cut by 1 base, the J end by 6 bases, with 9 bases between. Written as DNA, the CDR3 is TGTGCCTGGAGTGGTGACAGTTCTGAAGCTTTCTTT. This translates into CAWSGDSSEAFF.

This clone was found once. The chain recombines TRBV19 with TRBJ1-2; D is unclear. Germline-derived CDR1 and CDR2 are LNHDA and SQIVND (reference sequence). The V and J ends lost 3 bases and 1 base respectively, with 6 bases between them. The CDR3 is made up of 13 amino acids. The DNA for the CDR3 is TGTGCCAGTAGTATTGGCAGTAACTATGGCTACACCTTC. It specifies CASSIGSNYGYTF.

J is TRBJ2-5 and V is TRBV29-1; weak D call: TRBD2 (7 bases). From germline, CDR1 is SQVTM and CDR2 ANQGSEA. The CDR3 has 15 amino acids. V shed 5 bases and J shed 1 base, with 17 bases lying between them. The CDR3 DNA sequence: TGCAGCGTTCTTACTACAGGGAGGGCCCAAGAGACCCAGTACTTC. Protein sequence: CSVLTTGRAQETQYF. The complete variable domain, with remaining parts taken from reference TRBV29-1 and TRBJ2-5, reads SAVISQKPSRDICQRGTSLTIQCQVDSQVTMMFWYRQQPGQSLTLIATANQGSEATYESGFVIDKFPISRPNLTFSTLTVSNMSPEDSSIYLCSVLTTGRAQETQYFGPGTRLLVL.

The J gene is TRBJ1-2, the V gene TRBV6-6; TRBD1 is a possible D gene (6 bases). Trimming stripped 5 bases from V and 8 bases from J, with 21 bases between. Germline CDR1 is MNHNY and CDR2 is SVGAGI (reference sequence). This CDR3 is 15 amino acids long. The CDR3, as DNA: TGTGCCAGCAGTCCCCCCAGACAGGACGGTGGGGGCTACACCTTC. It codes for CASSPPRQDGGGYTF.

This chain uses TRBV7-9 with TRBJ1-1; no firm D call. The germline V gene has CDR1 SEHNR and CDR2 FQNEAQ (reference sequence). V lost 4 bases and J 1 base, leaving 10 bases between the germline ends. There are 14 residues in the CDR3. The CDR3: CASSSRGSNTEAFF. The CDR3 nucleotides are TGTGCCAGCAGCTCAAGAGGGTCGAACACTGAAGCTTTCTTT.

This sequence joins TRBV6-6 and TRBJ2-7; 9 positions match TRBD1. This CDR3 region has 16 residues. V shed 2 bases and J 3 bases; nucleotides not matched to a gene: 8. Germline CDR1 MNHNY, CDR2 SVGAGI (reference sequence). The CDR3 bases are TGTGCCAGCAGTTACCTTCCGGGACAGGGCCTCTACGAGCAGTACTTC. Protein sequence: CASSYLPGQGLYEQYF.